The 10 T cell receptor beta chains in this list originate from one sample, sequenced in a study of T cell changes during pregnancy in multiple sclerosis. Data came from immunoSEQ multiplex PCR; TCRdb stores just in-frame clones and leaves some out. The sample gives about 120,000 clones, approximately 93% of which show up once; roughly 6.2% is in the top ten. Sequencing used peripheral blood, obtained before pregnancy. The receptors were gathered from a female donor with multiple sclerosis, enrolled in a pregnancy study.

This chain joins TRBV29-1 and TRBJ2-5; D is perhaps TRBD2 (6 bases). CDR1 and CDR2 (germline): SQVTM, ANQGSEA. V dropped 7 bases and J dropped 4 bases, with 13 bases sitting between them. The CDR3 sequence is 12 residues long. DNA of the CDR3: TGCAGCGGGGACGGGGGTGGAGAGACCCAGTACTTC. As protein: CSGDGGGETQYF.

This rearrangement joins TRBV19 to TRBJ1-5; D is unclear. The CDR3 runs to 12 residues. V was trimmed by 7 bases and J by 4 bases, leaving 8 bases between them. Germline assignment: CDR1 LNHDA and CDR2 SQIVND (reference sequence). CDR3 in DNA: TGTGCCAGTAATTCGAGGAATCAGCCCCAGCATTTT. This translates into CASNSRNQPQHF.

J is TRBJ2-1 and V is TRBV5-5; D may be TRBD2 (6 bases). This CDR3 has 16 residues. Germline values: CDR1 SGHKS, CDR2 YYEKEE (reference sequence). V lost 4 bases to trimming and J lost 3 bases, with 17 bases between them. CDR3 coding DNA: TGTGCCAGCAGCACCGGAGGGGCATCCGTCTACAATGAGCAGTTCTTC. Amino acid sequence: CASSTGGASVYNEQFF.

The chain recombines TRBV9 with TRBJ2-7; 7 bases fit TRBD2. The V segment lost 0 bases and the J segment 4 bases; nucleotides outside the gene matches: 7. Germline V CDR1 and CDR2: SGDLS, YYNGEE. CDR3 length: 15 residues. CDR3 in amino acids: CASSVAPQGGYEQYF. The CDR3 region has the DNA TGTGCCAGCAGCGTAGCTCCCCAGGGAGGGTACGAGCAGTACTTC. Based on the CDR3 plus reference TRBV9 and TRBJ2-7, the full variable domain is DSGVTQTPKHLITATGQRVTLRCSPRSGDLSVYWYQQSLDQGLQFLIQYYNGEERAKGNILERFSAQQFPDLHSELNLSSLELGDSALYFCASSVAPQGGYEQYFGPGTRLTVT.

DNA of the CDR3: TGTGCCTGGAGTACGGGACTTGAAGCTTTCTTT. Its translation is CAWSTGLEAFF. The chain combines TRBV30 with TRBJ1-1; D might be TRBD1 (5 bases). V gave up 2 bases and J gave up 7 bases, with 8 bases separating them. The germline V gene encodes CDR1 GTSNPN and CDR2 SVGIG (reference sequence). There are 11 residues in the CDR3.

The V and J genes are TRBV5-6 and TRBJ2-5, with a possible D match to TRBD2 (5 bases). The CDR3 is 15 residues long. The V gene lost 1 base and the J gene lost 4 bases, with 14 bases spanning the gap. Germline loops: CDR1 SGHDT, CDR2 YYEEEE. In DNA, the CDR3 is TGTGCCAGCAGCTTGAGGTGGCTAGCATCAGAGACCCAGTACTTC. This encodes CASSLRWLASETQYF.

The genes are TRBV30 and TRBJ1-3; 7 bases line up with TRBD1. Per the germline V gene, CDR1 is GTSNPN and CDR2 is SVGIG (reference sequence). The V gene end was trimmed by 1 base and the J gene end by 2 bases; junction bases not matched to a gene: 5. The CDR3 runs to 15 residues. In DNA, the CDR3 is TGTGCCTGGAGTGCTTACAGGGGACCTGGAAACACCATATATTTT. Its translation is CAWSAYRGPGNTIYF.

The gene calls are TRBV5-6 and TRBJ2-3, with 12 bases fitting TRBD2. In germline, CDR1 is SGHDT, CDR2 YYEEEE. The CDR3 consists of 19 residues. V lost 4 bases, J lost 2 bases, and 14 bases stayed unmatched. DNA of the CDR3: TGTGCCAGCAGCGCCCTGACTAGCGGGGGCCTCGCAATCACAGATACGCAGTATTTT. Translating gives CASSALTSGGLAITDTQYF.

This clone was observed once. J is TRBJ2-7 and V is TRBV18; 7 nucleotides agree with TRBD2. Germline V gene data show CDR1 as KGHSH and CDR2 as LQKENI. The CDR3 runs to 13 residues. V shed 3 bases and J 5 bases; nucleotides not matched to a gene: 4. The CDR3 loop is CASSPVGGDEQYF. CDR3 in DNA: TGTGCCAGCTCACCGGTGGGGGGGGACGAGCAGTACTTC.

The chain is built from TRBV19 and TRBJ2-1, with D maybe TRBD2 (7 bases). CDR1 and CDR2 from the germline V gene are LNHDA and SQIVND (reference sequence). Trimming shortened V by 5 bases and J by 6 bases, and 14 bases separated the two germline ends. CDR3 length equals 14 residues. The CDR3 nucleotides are TGTGCCAGTAGTCAGGGCGGGGGCGGCAATGAGCAGTTCTTC. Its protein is CASSQGGGGNEQFF.